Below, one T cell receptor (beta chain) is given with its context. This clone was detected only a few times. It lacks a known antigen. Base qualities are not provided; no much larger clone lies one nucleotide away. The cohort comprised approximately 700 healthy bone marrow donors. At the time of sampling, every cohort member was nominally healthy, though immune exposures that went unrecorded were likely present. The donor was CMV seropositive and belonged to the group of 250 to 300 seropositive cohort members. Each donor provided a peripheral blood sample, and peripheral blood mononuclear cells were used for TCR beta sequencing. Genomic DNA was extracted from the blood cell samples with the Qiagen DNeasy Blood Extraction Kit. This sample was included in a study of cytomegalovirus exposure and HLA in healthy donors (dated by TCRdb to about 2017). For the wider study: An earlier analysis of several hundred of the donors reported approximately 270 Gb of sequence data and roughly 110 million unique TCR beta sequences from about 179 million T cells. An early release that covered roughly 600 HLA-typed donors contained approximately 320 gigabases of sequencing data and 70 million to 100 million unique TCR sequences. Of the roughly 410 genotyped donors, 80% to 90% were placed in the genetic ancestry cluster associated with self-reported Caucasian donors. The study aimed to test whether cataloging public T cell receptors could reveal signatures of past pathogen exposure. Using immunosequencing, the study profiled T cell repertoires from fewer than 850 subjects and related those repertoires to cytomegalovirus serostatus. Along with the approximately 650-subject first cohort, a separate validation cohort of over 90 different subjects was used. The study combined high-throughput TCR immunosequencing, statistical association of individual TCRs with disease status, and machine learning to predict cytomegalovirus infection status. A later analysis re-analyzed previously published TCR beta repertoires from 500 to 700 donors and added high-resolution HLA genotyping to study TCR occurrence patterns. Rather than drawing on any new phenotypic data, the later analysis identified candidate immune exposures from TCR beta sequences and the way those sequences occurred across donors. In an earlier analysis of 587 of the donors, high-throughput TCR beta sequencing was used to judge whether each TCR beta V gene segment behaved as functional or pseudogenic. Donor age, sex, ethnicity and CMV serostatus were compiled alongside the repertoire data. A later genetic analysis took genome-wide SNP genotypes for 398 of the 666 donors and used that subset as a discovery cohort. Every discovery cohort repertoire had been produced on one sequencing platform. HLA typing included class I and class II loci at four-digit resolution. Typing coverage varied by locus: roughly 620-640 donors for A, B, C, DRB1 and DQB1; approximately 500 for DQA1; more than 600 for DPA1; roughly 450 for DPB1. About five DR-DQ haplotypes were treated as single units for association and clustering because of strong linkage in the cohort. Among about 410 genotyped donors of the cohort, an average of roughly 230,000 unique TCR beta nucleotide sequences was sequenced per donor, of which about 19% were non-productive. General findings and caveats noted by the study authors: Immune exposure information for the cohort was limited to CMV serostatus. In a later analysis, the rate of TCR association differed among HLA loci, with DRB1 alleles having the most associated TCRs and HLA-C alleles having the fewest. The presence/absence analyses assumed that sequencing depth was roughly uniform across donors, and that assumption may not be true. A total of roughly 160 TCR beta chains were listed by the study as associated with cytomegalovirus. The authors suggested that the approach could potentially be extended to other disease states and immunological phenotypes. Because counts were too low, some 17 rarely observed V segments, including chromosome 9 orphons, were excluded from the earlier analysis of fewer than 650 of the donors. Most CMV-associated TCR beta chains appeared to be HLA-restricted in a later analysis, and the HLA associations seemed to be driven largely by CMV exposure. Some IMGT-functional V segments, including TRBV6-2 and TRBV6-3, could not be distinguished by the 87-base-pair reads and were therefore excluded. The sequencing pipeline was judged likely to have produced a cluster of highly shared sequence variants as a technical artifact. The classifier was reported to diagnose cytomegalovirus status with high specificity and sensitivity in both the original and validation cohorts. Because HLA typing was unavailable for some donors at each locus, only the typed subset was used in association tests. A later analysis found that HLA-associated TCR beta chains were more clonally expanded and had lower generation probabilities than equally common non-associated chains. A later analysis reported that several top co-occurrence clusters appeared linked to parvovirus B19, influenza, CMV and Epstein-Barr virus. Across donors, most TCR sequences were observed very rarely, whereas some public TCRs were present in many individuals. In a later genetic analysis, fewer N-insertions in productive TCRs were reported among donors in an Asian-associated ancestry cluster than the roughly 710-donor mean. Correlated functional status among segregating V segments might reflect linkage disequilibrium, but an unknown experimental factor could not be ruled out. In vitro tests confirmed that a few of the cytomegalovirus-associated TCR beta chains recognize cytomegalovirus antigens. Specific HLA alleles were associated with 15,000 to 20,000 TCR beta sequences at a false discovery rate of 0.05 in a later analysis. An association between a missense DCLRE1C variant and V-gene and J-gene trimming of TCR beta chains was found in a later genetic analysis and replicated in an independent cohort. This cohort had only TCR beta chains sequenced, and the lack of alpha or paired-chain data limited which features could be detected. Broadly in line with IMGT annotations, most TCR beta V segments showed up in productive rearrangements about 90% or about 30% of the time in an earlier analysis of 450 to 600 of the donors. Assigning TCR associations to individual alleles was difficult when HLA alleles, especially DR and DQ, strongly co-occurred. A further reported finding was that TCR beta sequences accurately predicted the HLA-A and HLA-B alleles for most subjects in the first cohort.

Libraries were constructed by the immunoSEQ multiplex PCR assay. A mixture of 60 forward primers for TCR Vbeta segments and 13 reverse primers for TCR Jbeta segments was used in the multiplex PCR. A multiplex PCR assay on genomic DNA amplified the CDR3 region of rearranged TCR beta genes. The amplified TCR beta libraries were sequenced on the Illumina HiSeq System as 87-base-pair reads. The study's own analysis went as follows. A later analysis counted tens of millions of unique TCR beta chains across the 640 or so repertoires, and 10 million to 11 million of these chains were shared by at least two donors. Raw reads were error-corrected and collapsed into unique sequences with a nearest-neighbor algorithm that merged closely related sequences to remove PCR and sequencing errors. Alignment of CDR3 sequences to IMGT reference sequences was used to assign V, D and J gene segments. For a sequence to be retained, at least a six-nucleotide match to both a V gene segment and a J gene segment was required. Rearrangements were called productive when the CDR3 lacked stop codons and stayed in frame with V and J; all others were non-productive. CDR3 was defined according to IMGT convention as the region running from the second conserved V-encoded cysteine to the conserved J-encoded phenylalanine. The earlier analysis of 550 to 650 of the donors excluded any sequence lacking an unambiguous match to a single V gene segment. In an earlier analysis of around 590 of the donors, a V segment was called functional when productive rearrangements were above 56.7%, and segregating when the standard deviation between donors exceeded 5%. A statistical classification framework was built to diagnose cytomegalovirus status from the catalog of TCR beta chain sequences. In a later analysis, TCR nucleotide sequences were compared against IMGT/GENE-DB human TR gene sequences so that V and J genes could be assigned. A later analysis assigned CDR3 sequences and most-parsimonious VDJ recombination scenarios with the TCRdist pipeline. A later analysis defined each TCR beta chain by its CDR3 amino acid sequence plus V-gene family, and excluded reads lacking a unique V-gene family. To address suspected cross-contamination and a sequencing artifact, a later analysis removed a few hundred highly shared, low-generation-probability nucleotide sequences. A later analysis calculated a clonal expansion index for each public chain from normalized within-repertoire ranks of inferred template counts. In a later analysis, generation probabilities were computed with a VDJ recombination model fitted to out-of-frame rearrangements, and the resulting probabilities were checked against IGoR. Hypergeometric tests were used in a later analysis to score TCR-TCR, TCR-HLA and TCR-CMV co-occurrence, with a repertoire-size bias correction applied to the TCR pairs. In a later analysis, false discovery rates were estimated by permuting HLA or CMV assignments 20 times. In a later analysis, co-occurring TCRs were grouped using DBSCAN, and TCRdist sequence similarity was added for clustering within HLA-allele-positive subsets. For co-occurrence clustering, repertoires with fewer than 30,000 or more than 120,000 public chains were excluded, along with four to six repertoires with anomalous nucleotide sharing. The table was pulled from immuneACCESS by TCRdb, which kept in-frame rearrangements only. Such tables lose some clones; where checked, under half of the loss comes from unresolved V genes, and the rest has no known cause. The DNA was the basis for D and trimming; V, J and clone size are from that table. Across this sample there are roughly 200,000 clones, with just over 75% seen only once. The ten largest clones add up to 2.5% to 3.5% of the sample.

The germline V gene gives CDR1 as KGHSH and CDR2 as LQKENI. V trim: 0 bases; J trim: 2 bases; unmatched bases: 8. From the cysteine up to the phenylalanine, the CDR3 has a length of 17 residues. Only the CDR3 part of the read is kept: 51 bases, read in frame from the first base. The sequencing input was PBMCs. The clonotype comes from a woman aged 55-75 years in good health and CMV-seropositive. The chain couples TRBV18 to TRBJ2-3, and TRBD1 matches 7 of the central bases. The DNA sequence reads TGTGCCAGCTCACCACCGAGGGCAGGGGGACCCACAGATACGCAGTATTTT. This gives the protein CASSPPRAGGPTDTQYF.